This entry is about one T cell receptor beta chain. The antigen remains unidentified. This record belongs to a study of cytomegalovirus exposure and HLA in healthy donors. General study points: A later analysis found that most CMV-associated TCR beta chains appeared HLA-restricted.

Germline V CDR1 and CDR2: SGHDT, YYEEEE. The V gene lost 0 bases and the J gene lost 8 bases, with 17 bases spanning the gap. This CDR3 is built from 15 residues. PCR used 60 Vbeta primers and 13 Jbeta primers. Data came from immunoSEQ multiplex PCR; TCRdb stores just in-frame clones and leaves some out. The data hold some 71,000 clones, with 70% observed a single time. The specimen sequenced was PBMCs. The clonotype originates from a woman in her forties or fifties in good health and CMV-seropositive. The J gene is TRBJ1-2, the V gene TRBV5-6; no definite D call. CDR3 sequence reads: CASSLGSHVLGGYTF. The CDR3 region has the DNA TGTGCCAGCAGCTTGGGGAGTCACGTCTTAGGAGGCTACACCTTC.